These 10 T cell receptor beta chains originate from one sample sequenced in a study of shared clonotypes between healthy human individuals. Profiling relied on immunoSEQ multiplex PCR, and the TCRdb table lists in-frame clones only, not all of them. Of about 1.4 million clones in the sample, 95% to 97% were seen once. Material: naive CD4+ T cells sorted from blood. The subset here: CD45RA+ positively selected. These receptors were obtained from a young man in good health.

The chain is built from TRBV5-1 and TRBJ2-1; 11 nucleotides align to TRBD2. The V segment lost 3 bases and the J segment 2 bases; nucleotides outside the gene matches: 4. Germline V gene lookup returns CDR1 SGHRS and CDR2 YFSETQ. This CDR3 comprises 16 residues. CDR3 nucleotides: TGCGCCAGCAGCTGGGGACTAGCGGATACCTACAATGAGCAGTTCTTC. It yields the protein CASSWGLADTYNEQFF.

The chain couples TRBV6-5 to TRBJ2-7; TRBD1 matches 7 bases. V lost 7 bases and J lost 1; bases outside the gene matches: 1. CDR1 and CDR2 (germline): MNHEY, SVGAGI. This CDR3 contains 12 residues. DNA of the CDR3: TGTGCCAGCAAGGGACAGTCCTACGAGCAGTACTTC. This encodes CASKGQSYEQYF.

The chain combines TRBV5-6 with TRBJ2-7; 8 nucleotides line up with TRBD2. CDR3 length: 18 amino acids. The trim removed 3 bases at V and 2 bases at J, leaving 16 bases unmatched. The germline CDR1 and CDR2 sequences are SGHDT and YYEEEE. CDR3 nucleotides: TGTGCCAGCAGCTGGGTTGAAGCGGGAGCGTTGCCCCCCTACGAGCAGTACTTC. This encodes CASSWVEAGALPPYEQYF.

V usage is TRBV7-6 and J usage is TRBJ1-2, with D possibly being TRBD1 (6 bases). CDR1 and CDR2 (germline): SGHVS, FNYEAQ. The V end lost 6 bases, the J end lost 2 bases, and 19 bases lay between the germline ends. The CDR3 is 16 amino acids. The CDR3, as DNA: TGTGCCAGCAGTGCTCTTAGGGGCACAGGGAACTATGGCTACACCTTC. Translating it yields CASSALRGTGNYGYTF. The variable domain in full, completed from reference TRBV7-6 and TRBJ1-2, reads GAGVSQSPRYKVTKRGQDVALRCDPISGHVSLYWYRQALGQGPEFLTYFNYEAQQDKSGLPNDRFSAERPEGSISTLTIQRTEQRDSAMYRCASSALRGTGNYGYTFGSGTRLTVV.

The CDR3 loop is CASSQRQSSYNEQFF. In DNA form, the CDR3 reads TGTGCCAGTAGTCAGCGTCAGAGCTCCTACAATGAGCAGTTCTTC. The chain recombines TRBV19 with TRBJ2-1; D gene ambiguous. The CDR3 covers 15 residues. Trimming cost V 5 bases and J 0 bases, with 11 bases left between them. Germline lookup yields CDR1 LNHDA and CDR2 SQIVND (reference sequence).

Only one count was recorded for this clone. V gene TRBV10-2 combines with J gene TRBJ2-7, with no clear D. CDR3 length: 13 residues. Trimming pared 0 bases from V and 6 bases from J, leaving 9 bases between. CDR1 is WSHSY, CDR2 SAAADI, per germline. The CDR3 sequence: CASSESSQREQYF. The DNA of the CDR3 is TGCGCCAGCAGTGAGTCGAGCCAGCGCGAGCAGTACTTC.

The CDR3 region is CASSPALSGNTIYF. CDR3 coding DNA: TGTGCCAGCTCACCGGCCTTATCCGGAAACACCATATATTTT. The chain is built from TRBV18 and TRBJ1-3; D is uncertain. V dropped 3 bases and J dropped 4 bases, with 10 bases sitting between them. The CDR3 runs to 14 residues. Germline CDR1 KGHSH, CDR2 LQKENI.

The rearrangement joins TRBV28 to TRBJ2-3, with 10 bases fitting TRBD2. Per the germline V gene, CDR1 is MDHEN and CDR2 is SYDVKM. Germline trimming cut 6 bases from V and 0 bases from J; bases unmatched to any gene: 12. The CDR3 totals 18 residues. The CDR3 DNA follows: TGTGCCAGCAGCGACCCTTGGACTAGCGGCACTAGCACAGATACGCAGTATTTT. It yields the protein CASSDPWTSGTSTDTQYF.

The V gene is TRBV28, the J gene TRBJ1-3, with 8 bases that match TRBD1. Germline CDR1 MDHEN, CDR2 SYDVKM. The ends lost 2 bases at V and 8 bases at J; junction bases unmatched: 8. The CDR3 is 15 amino acids. For the CDR3, the DNA is TGTGCCAGCAGTTTACGGCCGCAGGGGGCCGACACCATATATTTT. It encodes CASSLRPQGADTIYF.

The chain links TRBV7-6 to TRBJ2-2; 12 bases map to TRBD2. The germline CDR1 and CDR2 sequences are SGHVS and FNYEAQ. CDR3 length: 18 amino acids. After removal of 2 bases from V and 0 bases from J, the junction contained 4 bases not matched to a gene. CDR3 sequence: CASSLWRTSGTNTGELFF. In DNA form, the CDR3 reads TGTGCCAGCAGCTTATGGAGGACTAGCGGGACGAACACCGGGGAGCTGTTTTTT.